Shown below are 9 T cell receptor beta chains from a single sample sequenced in a study of shared clonotypes between healthy human individuals. Sequencing used immunoSEQ multiplex PCR; TCRdb keeps in-frame clones, though not all of them. The table records under 2,500,000 clones, approximately 96% of them present only once. Sequenced material: naive CD4+ T cells sorted from blood. Described subset: CD45RA+ positively selected. These receptors were taken from a man younger than 35 in good health.

The CDR3 bases are TGTGCCAGCAGTGTAGGGCAGGACCTAGGAACCCAGTACTTC. It is translated as CASSVGQDLGTQYF. The chain recombines TRBV6-1 with TRBJ2-5; D call uncertain. In germline, CDR1 is MNHNS, CDR2 SASEGT. The CDR3 covers 14 residues. Trimming cost V 4 bases and J 8 bases, with 17 bases left between them.

The rearrangement uses TRBV15 and TRBJ1-2; 12 bases are shared with TRBD1. CDR3 size: 16 residues. The trim removed 5 bases at V and 4 bases at J, leaving 8 bases unmatched. The germline CDR1 and CDR2 sequences are LNHNV and YYDKDF (reference sequence). The chain's CDR3 is CATSDRDRGPGYGYTF. The CDR3 DNA is TGTGCCACCAGCGATCGGGACAGGGGGCCGGGCTATGGCTACACCTTC.

This clone was recorded once. CDR3 sequence: CAIRAGQGHSTIYF. Written as DNA, the CDR3 is TGTGCCATCAGGGCAGGACAGGGCCATAGCACCATATATTTT. The chain carries TRBV10-3 and TRBJ1-3; 8 bases map to TRBD1. The CDR3 loop spans 14 amino acids. CDR1 and CDR2 (germline): ENHRY, SYGVKD. V trimming: 6 bases; J trimming: 9 bases; junction bases outside the gene matches: 10.

This clone was found once. V usage is TRBV25-1 and J usage is TRBJ2-7; D is tentatively TRBD1 or TRBD2 (6 bases each). Between the trimmed V and J ends, which lost 4 bases and 7 bases, there was a span of 20 bases. Germline assignment: CDR1 MGHDK and CDR2 SYGVNS. This CDR3 contains 15 residues. The CDR3 DNA sequence: TGTGCCAGCAGTGGCTCCCCGGGGGCCCGCCGGGAGCAGTACTTC. Translation: CASSGSPGARREQYF.

This clone was found once. V and J are TRBV6-1 and TRBJ1-5, with a tentative D call TRBD1 (5 bases). Germline CDR1 reads MNHNS; CDR2 reads SASEGT. V was clipped by 2 bases and J by 1 base, with 9 bases between them. The CDR3 has 15 residues. Here the CDR3 reads CASSELGVSNQPQHF. CDR3 DNA: TGTGCCAGCAGTGAATTGGGGGTCAGCAATCAGCCCCAGCATTTT.

The V gene is TRBV7-3, the J gene TRBJ2-1, with 8 bases fitting TRBD2. CDR3 length: 15 residues. The J segment lost 1 base and the V segment lost 5 bases, leaving 4 bases of the junction unmatched. The germline V gene has CDR1 SGHTA and CDR2 FQGTGA. The CDR3 DNA reads as TGTGCCAGCAGCCCCACTAGCGGATCCTACAATGAGCAGTTCTTC. As protein: CASSPTSGSYNEQFF.

This clone was recorded only once. The CDR3, as DNA: TGTGCCTGGAGTGTGGCAGCCACTGAAGCTTTCTTT. Protein product: CAWSVAATEAFF. V usage is TRBV30 and J usage is TRBJ1-1; no clear D. Germline CDR1 reads GTSNPN; CDR2 reads SVGIG (reference sequence). Trimming pared 0 bases from V and 4 bases from J, leaving 6 bases between. The CDR3 is 12 residues long. Using reference TRBV30 and TRBJ1-1 for the parts outside the CDR3, the full variable domain is SQTIHQWPATLVQPVGSPLSLECTVEGTSNPNLYWYRQAAGRGLQLLFYSVGIGQISSEVPQNLSASRPQDRQFILSSKKLLLSDSGFYLCAWSVAATEAFFGQGTRLTVV.

V usage is TRBV7-2 and J usage is TRBJ2-5; 10 nucleotides line up with TRBD2. The CDR3 is made up of 16 amino acids. Germline-derived CDR1 and CDR2 are SGHTA and FQGNSA. V gave up 2 bases and J gave up 5 bases; unmatched junction bases: 8. The CDR3 protein is CASSLKRGGPGETQYF. DNA for the CDR3: TGTGCCAGCAGCTTAAAGCGGGGGGGCCCAGGGGAGACCCAGTACTTC.

This clone was recorded once. The CDR3 here is CASSYSDPSGPSPLHF. CDR3 coding DNA: TGTGCCAGCAGTTACTCTGACCCCTCCGGGCCTTCACCCCTCCACTTT. V and J are TRBV6-6 and TRBJ1-6, with D uncertain. This CDR3 region has 16 residues. Germline values: CDR1 MNHNY, CDR2 SVGAGI (reference sequence). Trimming stripped 0 bases from V and 9 bases from J, with 15 bases between.